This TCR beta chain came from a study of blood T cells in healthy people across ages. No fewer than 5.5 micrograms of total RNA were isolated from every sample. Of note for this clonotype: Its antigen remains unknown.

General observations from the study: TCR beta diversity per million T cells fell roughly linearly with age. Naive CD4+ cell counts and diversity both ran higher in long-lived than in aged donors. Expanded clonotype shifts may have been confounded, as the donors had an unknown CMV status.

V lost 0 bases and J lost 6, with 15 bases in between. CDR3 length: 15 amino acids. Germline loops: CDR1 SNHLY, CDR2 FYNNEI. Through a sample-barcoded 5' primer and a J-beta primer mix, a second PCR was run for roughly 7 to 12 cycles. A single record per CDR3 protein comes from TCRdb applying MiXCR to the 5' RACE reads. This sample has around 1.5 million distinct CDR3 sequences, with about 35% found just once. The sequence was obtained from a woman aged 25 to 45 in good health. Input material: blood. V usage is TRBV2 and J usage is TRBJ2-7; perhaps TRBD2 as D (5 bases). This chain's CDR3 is CASSEARVRGGEQYF. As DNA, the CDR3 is TGTGCCAGCAGTGAAGCGCGTGTTAGAGGAGGCGAGCAGTACTTC.